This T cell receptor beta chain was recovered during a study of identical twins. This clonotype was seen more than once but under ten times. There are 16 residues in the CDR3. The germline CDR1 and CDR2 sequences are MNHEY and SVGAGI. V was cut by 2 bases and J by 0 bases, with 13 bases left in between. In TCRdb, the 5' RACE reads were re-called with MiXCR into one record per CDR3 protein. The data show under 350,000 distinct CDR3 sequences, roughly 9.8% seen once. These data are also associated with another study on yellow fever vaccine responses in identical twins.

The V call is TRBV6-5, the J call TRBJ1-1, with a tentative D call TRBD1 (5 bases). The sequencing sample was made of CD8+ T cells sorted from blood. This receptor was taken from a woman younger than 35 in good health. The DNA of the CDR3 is TGTGCCAGCAGTTACCATCACGACAGCATGAACACTGAAGCTTTCTTT. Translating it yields CASSYHHDSMNTEAFF.